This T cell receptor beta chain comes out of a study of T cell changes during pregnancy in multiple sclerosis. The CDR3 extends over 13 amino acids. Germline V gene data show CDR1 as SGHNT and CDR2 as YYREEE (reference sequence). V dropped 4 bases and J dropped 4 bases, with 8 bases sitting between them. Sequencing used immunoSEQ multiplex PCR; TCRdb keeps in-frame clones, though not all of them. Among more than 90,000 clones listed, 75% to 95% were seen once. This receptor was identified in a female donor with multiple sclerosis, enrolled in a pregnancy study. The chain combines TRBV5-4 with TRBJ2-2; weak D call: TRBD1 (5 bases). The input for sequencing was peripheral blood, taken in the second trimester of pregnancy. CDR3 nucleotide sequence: TGTGCCAGCAGCCCTAGGGGCACCGGGGAGCTGTTTTTT. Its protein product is CASSPRGTGELFF.